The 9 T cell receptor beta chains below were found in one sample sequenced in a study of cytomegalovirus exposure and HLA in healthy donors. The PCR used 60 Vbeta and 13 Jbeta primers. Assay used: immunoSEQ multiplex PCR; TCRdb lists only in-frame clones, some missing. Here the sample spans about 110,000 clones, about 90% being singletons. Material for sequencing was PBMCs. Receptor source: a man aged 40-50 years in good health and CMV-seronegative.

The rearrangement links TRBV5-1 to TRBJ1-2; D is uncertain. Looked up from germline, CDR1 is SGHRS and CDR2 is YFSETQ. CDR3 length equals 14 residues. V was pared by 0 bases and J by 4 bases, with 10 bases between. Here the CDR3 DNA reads TGCGCCAGCAGCTTGGAGTTGTCGGGCTATGGCTACACCTTC. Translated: CASSLELSGYGYTF. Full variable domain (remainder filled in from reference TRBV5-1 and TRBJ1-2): KAGVTQTPRYLIKTRGQQVTLSCSPISGHRSVSWYQQTPGQGLQFLFEYFSETQRNKGNFPGRFSGRQFSNSRSEMNVSTLELGDSALYLCASSLELSGYGYTFGSGTRLTVV.

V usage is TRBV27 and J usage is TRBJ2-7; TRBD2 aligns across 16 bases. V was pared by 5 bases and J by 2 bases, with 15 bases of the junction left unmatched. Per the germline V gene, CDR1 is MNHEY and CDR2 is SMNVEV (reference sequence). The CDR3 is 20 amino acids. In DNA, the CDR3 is TGTGCCAGCAGTACGATGTTCGCCGGGACTAGCGGGAGGGGGACCTACGAGCAGTACTTC. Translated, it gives CASSTMFAGTSGRGTYEQYF.

This CDR3 reads CAWSDGSDTQYF. CDR3 nucleotides: TGTGCCTGGAGTGACGGGTCAGATACGCAGTATTTT. This sequence joins TRBV30 and TRBJ2-3; D is unclear. This CDR3 is built from 12 residues. Deletions cut 1 base from V and 4 bases from J, with 6 bases between. The germline V gene has CDR1 GTSNPN and CDR2 SVGIG (reference sequence).

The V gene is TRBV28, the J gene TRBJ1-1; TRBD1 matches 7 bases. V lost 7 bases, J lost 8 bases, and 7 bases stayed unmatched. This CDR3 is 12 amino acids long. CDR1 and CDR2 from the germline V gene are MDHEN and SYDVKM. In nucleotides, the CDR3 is TGTGCCAGCACTACAGGACAGGCGGAAGCTTTCTTT. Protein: CASTTGQAEAFF.

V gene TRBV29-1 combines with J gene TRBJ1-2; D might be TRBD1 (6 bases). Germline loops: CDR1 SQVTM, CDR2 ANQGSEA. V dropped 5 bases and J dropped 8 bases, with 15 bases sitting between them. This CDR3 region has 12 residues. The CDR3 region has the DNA TGCAGCGTTCAACTGTCCCAGGGGGGCTACACCTTC. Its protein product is CSVQLSQGGYTF.

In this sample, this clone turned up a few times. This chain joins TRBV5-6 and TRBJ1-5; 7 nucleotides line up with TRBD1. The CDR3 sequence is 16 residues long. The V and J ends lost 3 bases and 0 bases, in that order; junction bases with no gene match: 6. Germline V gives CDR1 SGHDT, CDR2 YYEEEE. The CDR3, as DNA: TGTGCCAGCAGCTACTCAGGGGGATATAGCAATCAGCCCCAGCATTTT. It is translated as CASSYSGGYSNQPQHF.

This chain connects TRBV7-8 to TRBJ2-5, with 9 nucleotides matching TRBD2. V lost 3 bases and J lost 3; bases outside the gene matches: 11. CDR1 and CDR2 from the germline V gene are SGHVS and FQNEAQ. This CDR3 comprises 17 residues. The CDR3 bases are TGTGCCAGCAGCTTCTCTAGCGGGGTAGGACCTGAAGAGACCCAGTACTTC. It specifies CASSFSSGVGPEETQYF.

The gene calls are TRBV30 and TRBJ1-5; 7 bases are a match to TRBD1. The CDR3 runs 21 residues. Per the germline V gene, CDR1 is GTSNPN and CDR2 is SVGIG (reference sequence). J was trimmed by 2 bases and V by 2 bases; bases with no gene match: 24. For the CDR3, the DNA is TGTGCCTGGAGTCCGGGACAGCTCTTTGGGGAGTATGGAATAGGCAATCAGCCCCAGCATTTT. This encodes CAWSPGQLFGEYGIGNQPQHF.

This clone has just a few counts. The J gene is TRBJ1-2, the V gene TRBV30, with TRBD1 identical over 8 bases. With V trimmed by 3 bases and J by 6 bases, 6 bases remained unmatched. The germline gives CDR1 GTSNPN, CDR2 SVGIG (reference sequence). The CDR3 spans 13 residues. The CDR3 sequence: CAWSRQGWNGYTF. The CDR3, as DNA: TGTGCCTGGAGCCGACAGGGGTGGAATGGCTACACCTTC.